The rows below give T cell receptor beta chains drawn from one sample of a study of T cell responses to AZD1222 COVID-19 vaccine. Produced via immunoSEQ multiplex PCR; TCRdb's table is partial and in-frame only. The data hold 150,000 to 200,000 clones, with approximately 90% observed a single time. The specimen was peripheral blood, collected 28 days after the second AZD1222 dose. All receptors come from an adult who received the AZD1222 COVID-19 vaccine. CDR3s include the opening cysteine and the closing phenylalanine or tryptophan. The D gene is left open where the match is weak. Expanded clones get a size class; other rows say once, few or many, or leave the size out.

v_gene	d_gene	j_gene	abundance	CDR3aa	CDR3nt
TRBV2	-	TRBJ2-1	-	CAGSNDLFYNEQFF	TGTGCCGGCAGTAACGACCTTTTCTACAATGAGCAGTTCTTC
TRBV7-9	-	TRBJ2-1	-	CASSLTQFNEQFF	TGTGCCAGCAGCTTAACTCAATTCAATGAGCAGTTCTTC
TRBV6-5	-	TRBJ1-1	-	CASSLGEGNTEAFF	TGTGCCAGCAGTCTCGGGGAGGGGAACACTGAAGCTTTCTTT
TRBV4-1	-	TRBJ1-1	-	CASSQGPHSKGGGDEAFF	TGCGCCAGCAGCCAAGGCCCCCATTCGAAGGGCGGTGGTGATGAAGCTTTCTTT
TRBV29-1	TRBD1	TRBJ2-7	-	CSVGPGQAPYEQYF	TGCAGCGTTGGCCCCGGACAGGCTCCTTACGAGCAGTACTTC
TRBV20-1	-	TRBJ2-7	-	CSASLSKLGIPYEQYF	TGCAGTGCTAGTTTATCGAAACTGGGGATTCCCTACGAGCAGTACTTC
TRBV19	TRBD2	TRBJ2-5	once	CASSIGVAGGAETQYF	TGTGCCAGTAGTATAGGGGTAGCGGGGGGTGCAGAGACCCAGTACTTC
TRBV10-2	-	TRBJ1-2	-	CASTANYGYTF	TGCGCCAGCACAGCTAACTATGGCTACACCTTC
TRBV7-9	TRBD1	TRBJ1-4	-	CASSLQGGASNEKLFF	TGTGCCAGCAGCCTCCAGGGGGGGGCCTCTAATGAAAAACTGTTTTTT
TRBV30	-	TRBJ1-3	-	CAWSEAPGPSFGNTIYF	TGTGCCTGGAGTGAGGCCCCGGGCCCCTCTTTCGGAAACACCATATATTTT
TRBV15	-	TRBJ2-5	-	CATSRGTEETQYF	TGTGCCACCAGCAGAGGTACAGAAGAGACCCAGTACTTC
TRBV19	-	TRBJ1-2	-	CASSIMGEMNGYTF	TGTGCCAGTAGTATCATGGGAGAAATGAATGGCTACACCTTC
TRBV4-1	-	TRBJ1-1	-	CASSQDIGSLYTEAFF	TGCGCCAGCAGCCAAGACATCGGCAGCCTCTACACTGAAGCTTTCTTT
TRBV7-2	-	TRBJ1-2	-	CASSPHSYGYTF	TGTGCCAGCAGCCCGCACAGCTATGGCTACACCTTC
TRBV5-1	TRBD1	TRBJ2-7	once	CASRISGTAPYEQYF	TGCGCCAGCAGAATATCCGGGACAGCGCCCTACGAGCAGTACTTC
TRBV4-1	-	TRBJ2-3	once	CASNPGLGTDTQYF	TGCGCCAGCAACCCAGGGCTAGGCACAGATACGCAGTATTTT
TRBV7-6	-	TRBJ1-5	-	CASSLDSPLRGNQPQHF	TGTGCCAGCAGCTTAGATAGTCCCCTGCGGGGCAATCAGCCCCAGCATTTT